The T cell receptor (beta chain) described here comes from a study of blood T cells in healthy people across ages. A J-beta primer mix and a sample-barcoded 5' primer were used in a second PCR of about 7 to 11 cycles. Each cDNA molecule carried a tag from a template-switch adaptor that contained 12 random nucleotides. TCRdb called the 5' RACE reads again in MiXCR, with one record for every CDR3 protein. Among 650,000 to 1,000,000 distinct CDR3 sequences listed, 35% to 40% were seen once. The origin of this receptor is a man aged 18-30 years in good health. The sequenced sample was blood.

The CDR3 spells CASSLVLAGGPRGETQYF. CDR3 DNA: TGTGCCAGCAGCTTAGTTCTAGCGGGGGGGCCGAGAGGAGAGACCCAGTACTTC. The chain uses TRBV7-2 and TRBJ2-5, with 12 bases fitting TRBD2. The CDR3 contains 18 residues. Per the germline V gene, CDR1 is SGHTA and CDR2 is FQGNSA. The V segment lost 1 base and the J segment 4 bases; nucleotides outside the gene matches: 10. The full variable domain, with the rest looked up from reference TRBV7-2 and TRBJ2-5, is GAGVSQSPSNKVTEKGKDVELRCDPISGHTALYWYRQSLGQGLEFLIYFQGNSAPDKSGLPSDRFSAERTGGSVSTLTIQRTQQEDSAVYLCASSLVLAGGPRGETQYFGPGTRLLVL.